The T cell receptor (beta chain) under discussion was sequenced for a study of blood T cell repertoires in COVID-19. Across the whole study: Nucleic acid was either cDNA or gDNA, and it came from T cells, B-cell-depleted T cells, or PBMCs.

Recruits, aged about 18 to 95 years, lived in 24 US areas. Participant-given clinical history determined each cohort assignment. Data came from immunoSEQ multiplex PCR; TCRdb stores just in-frame clones and leaves some out. The data show about 190,000 clones, about 80% seen once. Germline lookup yields CDR1 LGHNA and CDR2 YSLEER. The length of the CDR3 is 21 residues. The trim removed 0 bases at V and 3 bases at J, leaving 22 bases unmatched. This TCR was sampled from a woman aged 60-75 years with acute COVID-19. Sequencing input: PBMCs or T cells enriched from blood (not recorded which). The chain is built from TRBV4-3 and TRBJ2-5; 7 nucleotides line up with TRBD2. In DNA, the CDR3 is TGCGCCAGCAGCCAAGATAGGGCCCGTTCTGAATATTCGGGGGGAAAAGAGACCCAGTACTTC. Protein sequence: CASSQDRARSEYSGGKETQYF.